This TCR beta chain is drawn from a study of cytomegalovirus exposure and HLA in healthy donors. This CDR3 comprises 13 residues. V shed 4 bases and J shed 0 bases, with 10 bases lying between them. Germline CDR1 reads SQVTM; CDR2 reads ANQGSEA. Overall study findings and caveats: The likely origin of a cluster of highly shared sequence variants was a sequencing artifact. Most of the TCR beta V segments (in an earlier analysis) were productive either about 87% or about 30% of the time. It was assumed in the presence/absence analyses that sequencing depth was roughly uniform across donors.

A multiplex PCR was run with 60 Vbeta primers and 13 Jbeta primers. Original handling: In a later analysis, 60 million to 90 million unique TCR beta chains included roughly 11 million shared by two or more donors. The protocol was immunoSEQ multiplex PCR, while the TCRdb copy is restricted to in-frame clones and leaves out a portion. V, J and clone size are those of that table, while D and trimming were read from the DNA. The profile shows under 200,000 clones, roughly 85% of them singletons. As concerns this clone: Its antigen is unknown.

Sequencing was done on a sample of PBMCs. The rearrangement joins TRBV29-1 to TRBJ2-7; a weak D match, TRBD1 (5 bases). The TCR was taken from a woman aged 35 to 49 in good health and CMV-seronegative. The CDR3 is CSVARVTSYEQYF. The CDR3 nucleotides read TGCAGCGTTGCCAGGGTCACCTCCTACGAGCAGTACTTC.